This T cell receptor beta chain was captured by sequencing in a study of blood T cell repertoires in COVID-19. The assay was immunoSEQ multiplex PCR, and TCRdb's table has in-frame clones only and misses some. The table includes tens of thousands of clones, about 70% detected once. The CDR3 has 15 amino acids. V was cut by 0 bases and J by 5 bases, with 14 bases left in between. Germline V gene sequence: CDR1 SGHRS, CDR2 YFSETQ. The TCR originated in an older man with active or convalescent COVID-19. The V call is TRBV5-1, the J call TRBJ1-1, with D perhaps matching TRBD1 (6 bases). Sequenced sample: peripheral blood. CDR3 bases: TGCGCCAGCAGCTTGGGCTTACTACAGGGTACTGAAGCTTTCTTT. As protein: CASSLGLLQGTEAFF.